Sequencing of this T cell receptor (beta chain) was carried out in a study of blood T cells in healthy people across ages. General study findings and limits: A roughly linear age-dependent decrease characterized TCR beta diversity per million T cells.

In regard to this clonotype: Its target is not known.

Alongside a J-beta primer mix, a sample-barcoded 5' primer served in a second PCR lasting roughly 7 to 11 cycles. TCRdb re-called the 5' RACE reads through MiXCR, storing one row per CDR3 protein. The data hold approximately 670,000 distinct CDR3 sequences, with over 40% observed a single time. V was clipped by 1 base and J by 8 bases, with 12 bases between them. Per germline, CDR1 SGHDT and CDR2 YYEEEE. This CDR3 spans 13 amino acids. The V call is TRBV5-6, the J call TRBJ1-2; D is uncertain. What was sequenced was blood. The sequence was obtained from an elderly man in good health. The CDR3 here is CASSLTDRTGYTF. In nucleotides, the CDR3 is TGTGCCAGCAGCTTGACAGACCGGACGGGCTACACCTTC.